The 26 T cell receptor beta chains listed next were all sequenced from one sample in a study of prognosis after radiotherapy for stage I lung cancer. Two-round multiplex PCR amplified TCR beta CDR3 from genomic DNA. The use of primers specific to each TRBV and TRBJ gene characterized first-round PCR. TCRdb itself ran the multiplex PCR reads through MiXCR, one entry per CDR3 protein. The sample yields 20,000 to 30,000 distinct CDR3 sequences, roughly 40% seen once. Sequencing was performed on PBMCs, taken before or after stereotactic body radiation therapy (not recorded which). The receptors originated from a donor aged 50 or older with non-small cell lung cancer.

This clonotype occurred many times. This chain joins TRBV7-8 and TRBJ2-2; D is uncertain. The CDR3 covers 13 residues. The germline V gene encodes CDR1 SGHVS and CDR2 FQNEAQ. V lost 3 bases and J 5 bases, leaving 7 bases between the germline ends. The CDR3 region is CASSLTPTGELFF. DNA of the CDR3: TGTGCCAGCAGCTTGACACCAACCGGGGAGCTGTTTTTT.

This clonotype showed up just a few times. A read error may be the cause here, since a much bigger clone is one base away. V gene TRBV5-1 combines with J gene TRBJ1-1; D not resolved. Germline V gene lookup returns CDR1 SGHRS and CDR2 YFSETQ. The CDR3 runs to 17 residues. V was trimmed by 2 bases and J by 4 bases, leaving 21 bases between them. CDR3 DNA: TGCGCCAGCAGCTTTGTCGGGTTTACAACGGGAGGCACTGAAGCTTTCTTT. Translating gives CASSFVGFTTGGTEAFF.

This clonotype was seen only a few times. This sequence joins TRBV5-1 and TRBJ2-1; 7 positions agree with TRBD2. From germline, CDR1 is SGHRS and CDR2 YFSETQ. J was trimmed by 7 bases and V by 1 base; bases with no gene match: 5. This CDR3 has 14 amino acids. The CDR3 sequence is CASSLRGSVNEQFF. The CDR3 bases are TGCGCCAGCAGCTTGCGCGGGAGTGTAAATGAGCAGTTCTTC.

This clonotype was counted a single time. A single base is all that separates this from a far larger clone, so a read error is likely. The chain carries TRBV24-1 and TRBJ1-6, with a tentative D call TRBD1 (6 bases). The CDR3 is 13 amino acids. CDR1 and CDR2 from the germline V gene are KGHDR and SFDVKD. V lost 7 bases, J lost 8 bases, and 11 bases lay in between. The chain's CDR3 is CATSLSGDSPLHF. The CDR3 DNA is TGTGCCACCAGCTTATCAGGGGATTCACCCCTCCACTTT.

In its sample, this clonotype was seen once. V and J are TRBV6-1 and TRBJ1-1; unclear D gene. Germline V gene lookup returns CDR1 MNHNS and CDR2 SASEGT. The germline V and J ends were trimmed by 6 bases and 2 bases, with 10 bases remaining between them. The CDR3 is 13 amino acids. For the CDR3, the DNA is TGTGCCAGCAGAGTCACTTTAAACACTGAAGCTTTCTTT. It codes for CASRVTLNTEAFF.

This clonotype has a count of ten or more. The chain couples TRBV12-3 or TRBV12-4 to TRBJ2-5, with a weak D call TRBD2 (6 bases). This CDR3 has 14 residues. Deletions cut 0 bases from V and 1 base from J, with 6 bases between. In DNA form, the CDR3 reads TGTGCCAGCAGTTTAGCGGGGGGCCAAGAGACCCAGTACTTC. As protein: CASSLAGGQETQYF.

This clonotype was observed many times. The chain employs TRBV7-2 and TRBJ2-2; D not certain. Germline V lookup: CDR1 SGHTA, CDR2 FQGNSA. The CDR3 length is 13 residues. V lost 4 bases, J lost 5 bases, and 8 bases lay in between. The CDR3 sequence is CASSSQITGELFF. The CDR3 DNA follows: TGTGCCAGCAGCTCTCAAATTACCGGGGAGCTGTTTTTT.

This chain links TRBV4-1 with TRBJ2-1; a weak D match, TRBD2 (5 bases). This CDR3 is built from 15 residues. V dropped 1 base and J dropped 5 bases, with 12 bases sitting between them. Germline CDR1 MGHRA, CDR2 YSYEKL. This CDR3 is CASSQVGLGDNEQFF. Here the CDR3 DNA reads TGCGCCAGCAGCCAAGTTGGCCTGGGAGACAATGAGCAGTTCTTC.

This clonotype has ten or more counts. The gene calls are TRBV14 and TRBJ2-2; no clear D. In germline, CDR1 is SGHDN, CDR2 FVKESK. The CDR3 totals 17 residues. V was pared by 2 bases and J by 7 bases, with 20 bases between. CDR3 DNA sequence: TGTGCCAGCAGCCAACTGGGTCGCGCTTATAATGTCGGGGAGCTGTTTTTT. Protein sequence: CASSQLGRAYNVGELFF.

The table lists this clonotype with many counts. V usage is TRBV7-6 and J usage is TRBJ2-7; 9 bases fit TRBD1. From germline, CDR1 is SGHVS and CDR2 FNYEAQ. This CDR3 region has 15 residues. J gave up 3 bases and V 5 bases, and 8 bases lay outside the gene matches. DNA for the CDR3: TGTGCCAGCAGCCCGCAGGGGACAGGGTACTACGAGCAGTACTTC. The encoded protein is CASSPQGTGYYEQYF.

The chain has TRBV12-3 or TRBV12-4 and TRBJ2-3; possible D gene TRBD1, 6 bases. The CDR3 is 13 amino acids. V lost 4 bases to trimming and J lost 3 bases, with 8 bases between them. The CDR3 reads CASSYRGTDTQYF. CDR3 bases: TGTGCCAGCAGTTATAGGGGGACAGATACGCAGTATTTT.

The rearrangement joins TRBV4-1 to TRBJ2-3; D gene ambiguous. This CDR3 is built from 15 residues. V lost 0 bases and J lost 1, with 8 bases in between. In germline, CDR1 is MGHRA, CDR2 YSYEKL. The CDR3 protein is CASSQEGIGTDTQYF. The CDR3 nucleotides are TGCGCCAGCAGCCAAGAAGGGATTGGCACAGATACGCAGTATTTT.

V and J are TRBV27 and TRBJ2-3, with 8 bases that match TRBD2. This CDR3 is 15 amino acids long. Germline trimming cut 1 base from V and 4 bases from J; bases unmatched to any gene: 4. CDR1 MNHEY and CDR2 SMNVEV come from the germline V gene (reference sequence). CDR3 nucleotides: TGTGCCAGCAGTTTATGGGCGGGAGGATCAGATACGCAGTATTTT. Its protein is CASSLWAGGSDTQYF.

This clonotype was picked up many times. CDR3 amino acids: CASSGRGNNEKLFF. As DNA, the CDR3 is TGTGCCAGCAGTGGCAGGGGTAATAATGAAAAACTGTTTTTT. The rearrangement links TRBV2 to TRBJ1-4, with TRBD1 as a possible D gene (6 bases). The CDR3 length is 14 residues. CDR1 and CDR2 (germline): SNHLY, FYNNEI. Deletions cut 4 bases from V and 4 bases from J, with 10 bases between.

This clonotype was seen at least ten times. This chain joins TRBV12-3 or TRBV12-4 and TRBJ1-3; no clear D gene. The CDR3 is 13 residues long. Trimming removed 7 bases at V and 5 bases at J, with 12 bases between. CDR3 sequence: CASTPSGRNTIYF. The DNA for the CDR3 is TGTGCCAGCACCCCCTCGGGCCGAAACACCATATATTTT.

The chain has TRBV10-3 and TRBJ2-4; 10 bases map to TRBD1. Trimming removed 0 bases from V and 7 bases from J; junction bases left unmatched: 6. This CDR3 has 16 residues. CDR1 and CDR2 from the germline V gene are ENHRY and SYGVKD. DNA for the CDR3: TGTGCCATCAGTGAGTCCGGGGGACAGGGGAGTAACATTCAGTACTTC. Protein: CAISESGGQGSNIQYF.

This clonotype occurred many times. The chain uses TRBV4-3 and TRBJ1-1; D is perhaps TRBD1 (5 bases). The CDR3 consists of 15 residues. Trimming pared 0 bases from V and 6 bases from J, leaving 14 bases between. Germline V gene sequence: CDR1 LGHNA, CDR2 YSLEER. The CDR3 loop is CASSQEGGLIAEAFF. CDR3 in DNA: TGCGCCAGCAGCCAAGAGGGGGGGTTGATCGCTGAAGCTTTCTTT.

This chain uses TRBV11-3 with TRBJ2-1; 11 nucleotides match TRBD1. Trimming cost V 4 bases and J 1 base; bases outside gene matches: 9. The CDR3 is 18 amino acids. Looked up from germline, CDR1 is SGHNT and CDR2 is YENEEA. CDR3: CASSSSYGTGGSYNEQFF. The CDR3 bases are TGTGCCAGCAGCTCGTCATACGGGACAGGGGGGTCCTACAATGAGCAGTTCTTC.

This clonotype turned up a few times. It may be a read error: a sequence one base away is much more abundant. For the CDR3, the DNA is TGTGCCGGCAGTTACTCGGGTAGCCTTGAGCAGTTCTTC. The encoded protein is CAGSYSGSLEQFF. The chain recombines TRBV6-6 with TRBJ2-1; unclear D gene. Germline V gene lookup returns CDR1 MNHNY and CDR2 SVGAGI (reference sequence). The CDR3 spans 13 residues.

This clonotype came up many times. The chain uses TRBV3-1 and TRBJ2-6, with D perhaps matching TRBD1 (5 bases). This CDR3 comprises 14 residues. Deletions cut 6 bases from V and 4 bases from J, with 10 bases between. The germline gives CDR1 LGHDT, CDR2 YNNKEL (reference sequence). CDR3 protein: CASRAGLGANVLTF. DNA for the CDR3: TGTGCCAGCAGGGCAGGGTTAGGGGCCAACGTCCTGACTTTC. Combining the CDR3 with reference TRBV3-1 and TRBJ2-6 gives the whole variable domain DTAVSQTPKYLVTQMGNDKSIKCEQNLGHDTMYWYKQDSKKFLKIMFSYNNKELIINETVPNRFSPKSPDKAHLNLHINSLELGDSAVYFCASRAGLGANVLTFGAGSRLTVL.

A word on this clonotype: One end of the junction is discordant with germline, which a read error may explain. The chain has TRBV9 and TRBJ2-2; D is uncertain. This CDR3 has 15 residues. Germline CDR1 reads SGDLS; CDR2 reads YYNGEE. In DNA form, the CDR3 reads TGTGCCAGCAGCGAAAGACTGGGGTGCACCGGGCAGCTGTTTTTT. Its translation: CASSERLGCTGQLFF. Based on the CDR3 plus reference TRBV9 and TRBJ2-2, the full variable domain is DSGVTQTPKHLITATGQRVTLRCSPRSGDLSVYWYQQSLDQGLQFLIQYYNGEERAKGNILERFSAQQFPDLHSELNLSSLELGDSALYFCASSERLGCTGQLFFGEGSRLTVL.

In regard to this clonotype: A read error is possible here, since a much larger clone lies one base away. The rearrangement uses TRBV7-9 and TRBJ2-7, with D tentatively TRBD1 or TRBD2 (5 bases each). This CDR3 contains 15 residues. CDR1 is SEHNR, CDR2 FQNEAQ, per germline (reference sequence). The V gene lost 1 base and the J gene lost 5 bases, with 15 bases spanning the gap. The CDR3 bases are TGTGCCAGCAGCTTAGACCGGGGACGGGGCGACGAGCAGTACTTC. The encoded protein is CASSLDRGRGDEQYF.

A note on this clonotype: Germline is not matched at one junction end, which may reflect a read error. The chain links TRBV28 to TRBJ1-5, with D perhaps matching TRBD1 (6 bases). The CDR3 covers 13 residues. Germline loops: CDR1 MDHEN, CDR2 SYDVKM. CDR3 sequence (DNA): TGTGCCATCAGTTCAGGGGTTACGCAGCCCCAGCATTTT. It translates to CAISSGVTQPQHF. The whole variable domain, remainder taken from reference TRBV28 and TRBJ1-5, is DVKVTQSSRYLVKRTGEKVFLECVQDMDHENMFWYRQDPGLGLRLIYFSYDVKMKEKGDIPEGYSVSREKKERFSLILESASTNQTSMYLCAISSGVTQPQHFGDGTRLSIL.

The chain joins TRBV18 to TRBJ2-5; 13 bases are a match to TRBD2. The germline V gene encodes CDR1 KGHSH and CDR2 LQKENI. The CDR3 covers 16 residues. J gave up 4 bases and V 4 bases, and 6 bases lay outside the gene matches. The CDR3 here is CASSLTSGRAGETQYF. In nucleotides, the CDR3 is TGTGCCAGCTCACTCACTAGCGGGAGGGCCGGAGAGACCCAGTACTTC. Using reference TRBV18 and TRBJ2-5 for the parts outside the CDR3, the full variable domain is NAGVMQNPRHLVRRRGQEARLRCSPMKGHSHVYWYRQLPEEGLKFMVYLQKENIIDESGMPKERFSAEFPKEGPSILRIQQVVRGDSAAYFCASSLTSGRAGETQYFGPGTRLLVL.

In its sample, this clonotype was seen many times. The chain combines TRBV6-1 with TRBJ2-1; 9 bases are a match to TRBD1. Germline values: CDR1 MNHNS, CDR2 SASEGT. This CDR3 contains 16 residues. With V trimmed by 6 bases and J by 7 bases, 13 bases remained unmatched. CDR3: CASSPIPGQGRNEQFF. DNA of the CDR3: TGTGCCAGCAGCCCCATCCCCGGACAGGGGCGGAATGAGCAGTTCTTC.

This clonotype was seen ten or more times. The chain carries TRBV2 and TRBJ2-1; D not resolved. V lost 4 bases, J lost 15 bases, and 16 bases lay in between. CDR1 and CDR2 from the germline V gene are SNHLY and FYNNEI. The CDR3 spans 12 residues. DNA for the CDR3: TGTGCCAGCAGTGGGAGTCCCCCTAGGCTGTTCTTC. Protein sequence: CASSGSPPRLFF.